The present T cell receptor (beta chain) was sequenced within a study of cytomegalovirus exposure and HLA in healthy donors. The PCR employed 60 Vbeta primers together with 13 Jbeta primers. Profiling relied on immunoSEQ multiplex PCR, and the TCRdb table lists in-frame clones only, not all of them. Of roughly 200,000 clones detected, approximately 70% appear once; the ten largest clones hold around 1.9%. The length of the CDR3 is 13 residues. CDR1 LGHNA and CDR2 YSLEER come from the germline V gene. V was shortened by 1 base and J by 5 bases, with 7 bases between the two germline ends. The specimen sequenced was PBMCs. The receptor's source is a woman aged 30 to 39 in good health and CMV-seronegative. The V call is TRBV4-3, the J call TRBJ2-3; D might be TRBD2 (5 bases). CDR3 DNA: TGCGCCAGCAGCCAAGGCGGAGGAGATACGCAGTATTTT. Protein product: CASSQGGGDTQYF.